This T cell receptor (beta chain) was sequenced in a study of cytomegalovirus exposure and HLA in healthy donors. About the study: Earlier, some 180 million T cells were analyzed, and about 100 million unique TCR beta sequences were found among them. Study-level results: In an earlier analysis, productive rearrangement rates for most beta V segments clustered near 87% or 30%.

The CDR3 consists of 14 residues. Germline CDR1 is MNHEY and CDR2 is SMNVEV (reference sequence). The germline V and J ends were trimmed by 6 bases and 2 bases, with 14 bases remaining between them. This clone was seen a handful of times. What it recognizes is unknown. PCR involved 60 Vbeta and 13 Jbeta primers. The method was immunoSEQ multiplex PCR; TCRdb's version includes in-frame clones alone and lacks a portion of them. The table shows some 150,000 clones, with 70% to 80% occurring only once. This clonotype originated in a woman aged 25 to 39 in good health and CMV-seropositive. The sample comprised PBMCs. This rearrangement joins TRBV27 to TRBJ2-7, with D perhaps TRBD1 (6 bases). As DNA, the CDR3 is TGTGCCAGCAGCCGCACCGGACAGACCTACGAGCAGTACTTC. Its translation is CASSRTGQTYEQYF.